This entry lists 26 T cell receptor beta chains sequenced from one sample in a study of T cells in Graves' hyperthyroidism and ophthalmopathy. Amplification of TCR beta CDR3 regions was performed using RNA transcripts as template. The HTBI primer set drove a first-round RT-PCR of the TCR CDR3. Each CDR3 protein is one row after TCRdb ran MiXCR on the multiplex PCR reads. Of around 400,000 distinct CDR3 sequences listed, around 14% were seen once; the top ten hold approximately 30%. The source material was blood. The receptor set was obtained from a woman aged 18-35 years with Graves' hyperthyroidism that later progressed to Graves' ophthalmopathy.

This clonotype was detected only a few times. This chain connects TRBV20-1 to TRBJ1-5; TRBD1 matches at 7 bases. Germline assignment: CDR1 DFQATT and CDR2 SNEGSKA (reference sequence). Unmatched junction bases numbered 6, after V lost 6 bases and J lost 4 bases. CDR3 length: 13 residues. The CDR3 DNA follows: TGCAGTGCAAGGACAGGACTTAATCAGCCCCAGCATTTT. Its protein product is CSARTGLNQPQHF.

In this sample, this clonotype turned up many times. V is TRBV10-3 and J is TRBJ2-7; no clear D gene. The CDR3 has 12 amino acids. Germline V gives CDR1 ENHRY, CDR2 SYGVKD. V was clipped by 5 bases and J by 7 bases, with 12 bases between them. CDR3: CAISPTDQEQYF. DNA of the CDR3: TGTGCCATCAGTCCAACCGACCAAGAGCAGTACTTC.

Remarks on this clonotype: A much larger clonotype is one base distant, so this may be a read error. This likely comes from a read error, as the CDR3 has no conserved phenylalanine or tryptophan at its end. This chain links TRBV30 with TRBJ2-2; 10 nucleotides line up with TRBD2. V lost 2 bases, J lost 2 bases, and 5 bases stayed unmatched. Germline V gene lookup returns CDR1 GTSNPN and CDR2 SVGIG (reference sequence). CDR3 length: 16 amino acids. CDR3 in amino acids: CAWSRGLAPNTGELFL. The DNA for the CDR3 is TGTGCCTGGAGTCGGGGACTAGCGCCTAACACCGGGGAGCTGTTTCTT.

This clonotype was detected once. The chain links TRBV20-1 to TRBJ1-6; a weak D match, TRBD1 (6 bases). Per the germline V gene, CDR1 is DFQATT and CDR2 is SNEGSKA (reference sequence). This CDR3 is 15 amino acids long. V was cut by 6 bases and J by 11 bases, with 23 bases left in between. For the CDR3, the DNA is TGCAGTGCGCCCGGGACAATTACGACTTATCCACCCCTCCACTTT. Its protein is CSAPGTITTYPPLHF.

This clonotype was counted many times. The CDR3 nucleotides are TGCAGTGCTAGGGCGGGAGGGCAAGAGACCCAGTACTTC. It codes for CSARAGGQETQYF. The chain has TRBV20-1 and TRBJ2-5; 9 nucleotides align to TRBD2. This CDR3 has 13 amino acids. V lost 3 bases, J lost 2 bases, and 1 base stayed unmatched. In germline, CDR1 is DFQATT, CDR2 SNEGSKA (reference sequence).

This clonotype has at least ten counts. This chain connects TRBV20-1 to TRBJ2-3, with TRBD1 identical over 8 bases. Germline CDR1 DFQATT, CDR2 SNEGSKA (reference sequence). This CDR3 region has 14 residues. V lost 4 bases to trimming and J lost 4 bases; unmatched junction nucleotides: 7. The CDR3, as DNA: TGCAGTGCTATCAGACAGGGGAGACCAGATACGCAGTATTTT. Residues: CSAIRQGRPDTQYF.

The J gene is TRBJ2-7, the V gene TRBV29-1; TRBD2 matches 8 bases. Germline V gene data show CDR1 as SQVTM and CDR2 as ANQGSEA. The junction had 1 base not matched to a gene; V was cut back by 0 bases and J by 9 bases. The CDR3 loop spans 11 amino acids. CDR3 nucleotide sequence: TGCAGCGTTGAAGATGGACTAGCGCAGTACTTC. Amino acid sequence: CSVEDGLAQYF.

This clonotype was recorded at least ten times. The chain couples TRBV2 to TRBJ1-3; D not resolved. Trimming took off 2 bases at V and 0 bases at J, with 8 bases between the two ends. CDR1 and CDR2 from the germline V gene are SNHLY and FYNNEI. The CDR3 is 15 residues long. The CDR3 DNA follows: TGTGCCAGCAGTGAACCAGAGATCTCTGGAAACACCATATATTTT. As protein: CASSEPEISGNTIYF. The variable domain in full, completed from reference TRBV2 and TRBJ1-3, reads EPEVTQTPSHQVTQMGQEVILRCVPISNHLYFYWYRQILGQKVEFLVSFYNNEISEKSEIFDDQFSVERPDGSNFTLKIRSTKLEDSAMYFCASSEPEISGNTIYFGEGSWLTVV.

This clonotype has at least ten counts. The CDR3 DNA sequence: TGTGCCATCAGTGCCCGACAGGGGACAGATTCTGGGGCCAACGTCCTGACTTTC. Translation: CAISARQGTDSGANVLTF. The chain recombines TRBV10-3 with TRBJ2-6; 8 bases map to TRBD1. The CDR3 covers 18 residues. The germline CDR1 and CDR2 sequences are ENHRY and SYGVKD. With 4 bases clipped from V and 1 base from J, the junction kept 9 bases outside the gene matches.

The rearrangement joins TRBV28 to TRBJ2-7; D might be TRBD1 or TRBD2, each matching 6 bases. This CDR3 comprises 19 residues. V dropped 4 bases and J dropped 4 bases, with 29 bases sitting between them. Germline V gene data show CDR1 as MDHEN and CDR2 as SYDVKM. The CDR3: CASSSPLLLGGGFWYEQYF. In DNA form, the CDR3 reads TGTGCCAGCAGTTCGCCCCTCCTCCTTGGAGGGGGATTTTGGTACGAGCAGTACTTC.

In this sample, this clonotype turned up many times. The chain joins TRBV6-2 or TRBV6-3 to TRBJ2-1; 10 nucleotides agree with TRBD2. After removal of 7 bases from V and 3 bases from J, the junction contained 6 bases not matched to a gene. This CDR3 is built from 15 residues. Germline assignment: CDR1 MNHEY and CDR2 SVGEGT. In nucleotides, the CDR3 is TGTGCCAGCAAGCCACTAGCGGGATACTACAATGAGCAGTTCTTC. Its translation is CASKPLAGYYNEQFF.

This clonotype appeared a few times. The V call is TRBV6-1, the J call TRBJ2-6; D is unclear. Germline V gives CDR1 MNHNS, CDR2 SASEGT. V lost 4 bases, J lost 2 bases, and 6 bases lay in between. CDR3 size: 14 residues. The CDR3 protein is CASSGSPGANVLTF. The CDR3 DNA reads TGTGCCAGCAGTGGTAGCCCTGGGGCCAACGTCCTGACTTTC.

This clonotype was detected many times. The rearrangement uses TRBV2 and TRBJ2-7; maybe TRBD2 (6 bases). This CDR3 region has 14 residues. Germline V gene data show CDR1 as SNHLY and CDR2 as FYNNEI. V lost 2 bases and J lost 6, with 14 bases in between. In nucleotides, the CDR3 is TGTGCCAGCAGTGAAAGCCTCTGGAGGGTCGAGCAGTACTTC. Translated: CASSESLWRVEQYF.

This clonotype has a count of ten or more. The V call is TRBV7-9, the J call TRBJ1-2; D gene uncertain. Between the trimmed V and J ends, which lost 5 bases and 6 bases, there was a span of 13 bases. The germline V gene encodes CDR1 SEHNR and CDR2 FQNEAQ (reference sequence). The CDR3 runs to 13 residues. The CDR3 nucleotides read TGTGCCAGCAGCCGTAAAGAAGCAGATGGCTACACCTTC. The encoded protein is CASSRKEADGYTF.

There are many counts of this clonotype. The gene calls are TRBV7-2 and TRBJ2-1; TRBD2 is a possible D gene (6 bases). The germline CDR1 and CDR2 sequences are SGHTA and FQGNSA. V shed 1 base and J shed 9 bases, with 10 bases lying between them. This CDR3 has 13 amino acids. The CDR3 here is CASSLGTTGEQFF. As DNA, the CDR3 is TGTGCCAGCAGCTTAGGGACTACGGGTGAGCAGTTCTTC.

This clonotype was picked up a small number of times. The chain uses TRBV2 and TRBJ1-3, with D possibly being TRBD1 (5 bases). Trimming left V 7 bases short and J 2 bases short, with 9 bases between. CDR1 and CDR2 (germline): SNHLY, FYNNEI. The CDR3 runs 13 residues. The CDR3 region has the DNA TGTGCCAGCATCCAGGGTGCTGGAAACACCATATATTTT. It encodes CASIQGAGNTIYF.

This clonotype has only a few counts. CDR3 coding DNA: TGTGCCAGCAGCTACAGGGGGGCCACTGAAGCTTTCTTT. This gives the protein CASSYRGATEAFF. This chain joins TRBV13 and TRBJ1-1; TRBD1 matches at 8 bases. The V segment lost 4 bases and the J segment 4 bases; nucleotides outside the gene matches: 2. CDR1 PRHDT and CDR2 FYEKMQ come from the germline V gene (reference sequence). The CDR3 runs to 13 residues.

The chain combines TRBV4-1 with TRBJ2-1; TRBD2 matches 7 bases. Germline CDR1 and CDR2: MGHRA and YSYEKL. J lost 0 bases, V lost 3 bases, and 11 bases had no gene match. The length of the CDR3 is 18 residues. CDR3: CASSQSPLASGSYNEQFF. CDR3 nucleotides: TGCGCCAGCAGCCAGAGTCCATTGGCTAGCGGCTCCTACAATGAGCAGTTCTTC.

In its sample, this clonotype was seen many times. The rearrangement uses TRBV20-1 and TRBJ1-4; TRBD1 is a possible D gene (5 bases). V was clipped by 3 bases and J by 5 bases, with 13 bases between them. Germline CDR1 and CDR2: DFQATT and SNEGSKA (reference sequence). The CDR3 contains 14 residues. This CDR3 is CSASEAGRNEKLFF. For the CDR3, the DNA is TGCAGTGCTAGTGAGGCAGGGCGAAATGAAAAACTGTTTTTT.

V is TRBV13 and J is TRBJ2-1, with 8 nucleotides matching TRBD2. The CDR3 is 14 amino acids. Germline V gives CDR1 PRHDT, CDR2 FYEKMQ (reference sequence). J was trimmed by 6 bases and V by 4 bases; bases with no gene match: 5. The CDR3 sequence: CASSWAGRANEQFF. In DNA, the CDR3 is TGTGCCAGCAGCTGGGCCGGGAGGGCCAATGAGCAGTTCTTC.

The chain recombines TRBV10-1 with TRBJ1-2; D is unresolved. CDR1 is WNHNN, CDR2 SYGVQD, per germline (reference sequence). CDR3 length: 13 residues. V shed 3 bases and J shed 2 bases, with 7 bases lying between them. CDR3 in amino acids: CASSEYKNYGYTF. The CDR3 region has the DNA TGCGCCAGCAGTGAATACAAGAACTATGGCTACACCTTC.

This clonotype was seen repeatedly, ten times or more. J is TRBJ2-7 and V is TRBV18; D remains unclear. The germline gives CDR1 KGHSH, CDR2 LQKENI. V lost 2 bases and J 0 bases, leaving 8 bases between the germline ends. This CDR3 contains 14 residues. The CDR3 DNA reads TGTGCCAGCTCACCATGGACGGACTCCTACGAGCAGTACTTC. It is translated as CASSPWTDSYEQYF. The variable domain in full, completed from reference TRBV18 and TRBJ2-7, reads NAGVMQNPRHLVRRRGQEARLRCSPMKGHSHVYWYRQLPEEGLKFMVYLQKENIIDESGMPKERFSAEFPKEGPSILRIQQVVRGDSAAYFCASSPWTDSYEQYFGPGTRLTVT.

The sample holds many counts of this clonotype. The V gene is TRBV30, the J gene TRBJ2-5, with D maybe TRBD2 (5 bases). The germline CDR1 and CDR2 sequences are GTSNPN and SVGIG (reference sequence). CDR3 length: 16 amino acids. The V and J ends lost 0 bases and 5 bases respectively, with 19 bases between them. The DNA of the CDR3 is TGTGCCTGGAGTGTAGTTCGCGGGTCGTCTCGGGAGACCCAGTACTTC. Its translation is CAWSVVRGSSRETQYF.

The sample holds many counts of this clonotype. The chain combines TRBV28 with TRBJ2-2; 11 bases are a match to TRBD2. Trimming took 5 bases from V and 0 from J; bases not matched to a gene: 5. The CDR3 totals 17 residues. Germline assignment: CDR1 MDHEN and CDR2 SYDVKM. CDR3 amino acids: CASSRWTSGSNTGELFF. CDR3 nucleotide sequence: TGTGCCAGCAGTCGATGGACTAGCGGGTCGAACACCGGGGAGCTGTTTTTT.

In its sample, this clonotype was seen many times. V usage is TRBV11-2 and J usage is TRBJ1-5; D is ambiguous. Trimming removed 4 bases from V and 7 bases from J, with 17 bases in between. Germline V gene lookup returns CDR1 SGHAT and CDR2 FQNNGV. The CDR3 is 15 amino acids. The CDR3 sequence: CASSSGGWRGQPQHF. Written as DNA, the CDR3 is TGTGCCAGCAGCTCGGGCGGGTGGCGCGGGCAGCCCCAGCATTTT.

This chain joins TRBV20-1 and TRBJ2-4, with 7 bases fitting TRBD2. The ends lost 4 bases at V and 3 bases at J; junction bases unmatched: 0. CDR1 and CDR2 from the germline V gene are DFQATT and SNEGSKA (reference sequence). The CDR3 has 12 residues. DNA for the CDR3: TGCAGTGCTATAGCGGGCAAAAACATTCAGTACTTC. Its protein is CSAIAGKNIQYF.